The 11 T cell receptor beta chains presented below share a single source sample, sequenced in a study of T cell clonality in common variable immunodeficiency. The protocol was immunoSEQ multiplex PCR, while the TCRdb copy is restricted to in-frame clones and leaves out a portion. The specimen gives 35,000 to 50,000 clones without singletons; the ten biggest hold about 2.2%. The specimen sequenced was peripheral blood mononuclear cells. The receptors were sampled from a person between 18 and 69 years old in good health.

This clone was detected many times. From the germline J gene comes the end of the CDR3, since the read stops 3 residues before it. The gene calls are TRBV6-2 or TRBV6-3 and TRBJ1-1; D not resolved. The CDR3 is 13 amino acids. Germline loops: CDR1 MNHEY, CDR2 SVGEGT. Trimming shortened V by 10 bases and J by 2 bases, and 14 bases separated the two germline ends. CDR3 DNA, as far as it was read: TGTGCCACTACCCTCGGGGTTAACACTGAA. This encodes CATTLGVNTE. The full CDR3 reads CATTLGVNTEAFF.

The table lists this clone with a few counts. The CDR3 extends 3 residues past the end of the read, so its final part is completed from the germline J gene. The chain is built from TRBV20-1 and TRBJ1-2, with D perhaps TRBD1 (5 bases). Per germline, CDR1 DFQATT and CDR2 SNEGSKA (reference sequence). The CDR3 contains 16 residues. Trimming pared 0 bases from V and 7 bases from J, leaving 21 bases between. The part of the CDR3 DNA that was read is TGCAGTGCTAGAGATGGTCAGGGAATCGCCGGCTCTGGC. As protein: CSARDGQGIAGSG. The complete CDR3 sequence is CSARDGQGIAGSGYTF.

This clone was detected many times. The read finishes 3 residues shy of the CDR3 end, and the germline J gene is used to complete it. The gene calls are TRBV5-5 and TRBJ1-4, with D unresolved. The ends were cut back, 3 bases at V and 5 bases at J, with 11 bases in the middle. Germline V gene data show CDR1 as SGHKS and CDR2 as YYEKEE (reference sequence). The CDR3 runs to 14 residues. The chain's CDR3 is CASSSPAGNEKLFF. Partial CDR3 DNA: TGTGCCAGCAGCTCACCGGCGGGGAATGAAAAA.

This clone was seen many times. The sequenced fragment ends 3 residues before the CDR3 boundary, so the rest is inferred from the germline J gene. The chain recombines TRBV20-1 with TRBJ2-1, with 11 bases identical to TRBD2. Germline CDR1 and CDR2: DFQATT and SNEGSKA (reference sequence). After removal of 1 base from V and 7 bases from J, the junction contained 9 bases not matched to a gene. This CDR3 region has 16 residues. The CDR3 DNA, read in part, is TGCAGTGCTAGAGCAACTAGCGGGAGACTCATGAATGAG. It translates to CSARATSGRLMNE. The whole CDR3 sequence is CSARATSGRLMNEQFF.

This clone was seen more than once but under ten times. The CDR3 extends 3 residues past the end of the read, so its final part is completed from the germline J gene. V and J are TRBV19 and TRBJ1-5, with 10 bases lining up with TRBD1. The CDR3 totals 15 residues. The germline V gene encodes CDR1 LNHDA and CDR2 SQIVND (reference sequence). Unmatched junction bases numbered 5, after V lost 7 bases and J lost 2 bases. The CDR3 bases that were read are TGTGCCAGTACTCAGACAGGGGGCCGCAATCAGCCC. This translates into CASTQTGGRNQP. In full, the CDR3 reads CASTQTGGRNQPQHF. Drawing the rest from reference TRBV19 and TRBJ1-5, the complete variable domain is DGGITQSPKYLFRKEGQNVTLSCEQNLNHDAMYWYRQDPGQGLRLIYYSQIVNDFQKGDIAEGYSVSREKKESFPLTVTSAQKNPTAFYLCASTQTGGRNQPQHFGDGTRLSIL.

This clone was picked up many times. With the read ending 3 residues before the CDR3 end, the germline J gene is used to fill in that end. The chain has TRBV7-8 and TRBJ1-2; perhaps TRBD1 as D (6 bases). Between the trimmed V and J ends, which lost 4 bases and 4 bases, there was a span of 10 bases. Germline V CDR1 and CDR2: SGHVS, FQNEAQ. This CDR3 contains 13 residues. The CDR3 sequence is CASSSGTSYGYTF. CDR3 DNA, as far as it was read: TGTGCCAGCAGCTCCGGGACAAGCTATGGC.

This clone was counted many times. The read ends 3 residues shy of where the CDR3 ends; the end is completed using the germline J gene. This rearrangement joins TRBV29-1 to TRBJ2-3, with TRBD1 matching 10 bases. The CDR3 contains 12 residues. Trimming cost V 7 bases and J 5 bases; bases outside gene matches: 3. Per germline, CDR1 SQVTM and CDR2 ANQGSEA. The CDR3 sequence: CSARTGGDTQYF. The CDR3 DNA, read in part, is TGCAGCGCCAGGACAGGGGGAGATACG.

This clone has a count of ten or more. The CDR3 goes on 3 residues after the read ends, and that part is filled in from the germline J gene. The chain couples TRBV5-1 to TRBJ2-1, with TRBD2 identical over 8 bases. This CDR3 contains 13 residues. J was trimmed by 9 bases and V by 3 bases; bases with no gene match: 5. Germline CDR1 SGHRS, CDR2 YFSETQ. Incomplete CDR3 DNA: TGCGCCAGCAGCTCCCTAGCGGGTATTGAG. This encodes CASSSLAGIE. The entire CDR3 reads CASSSLAGIEQFF.

This clone has more than one count but fewer than ten. Coverage ceases 3 residues before the CDR3 finishes, and the germline J gene fills in the end. The J gene is TRBJ2-7, the V gene TRBV20-1; 9 bases map to TRBD2. CDR3 length: 14 residues. V lost 3 bases, J lost 2 bases, and 5 bases stayed unmatched. The germline V gene has CDR1 DFQATT and CDR2 SNEGSKA (reference sequence). The covered CDR3 bases are TGCAGTGCTAGTGCGGGGGGGACTACCTACGAG. It translates to CSASAGGTTYE. The full-length CDR3 reads as CSASAGGTTYEQYF.

This clone came up many times. The read ends 3 residues early relative to the CDR3; the germline J gene fills the gap. This chain uses TRBV5-3 with TRBJ1-5; D perhaps matches TRBD1 (6 bases). TRBV5-3 is annotated as an ORF whose role is uncertain. The V end lost 4 bases, the J end lost 3 bases, and 14 bases lay between the germline ends. The CDR3 has 15 residues. The CDR3 region is CARSPPRQDNQPQHF. The part of the CDR3 DNA that was read is TGTGCCAGAAGCCCCCCCAGACAGGACAATCAGCCC.

At least ten counts were recorded for this clone. The read finishes 3 residues shy of the CDR3 end, and the germline J gene is used to complete it. The chain recombines TRBV3-1 (or the pseudogene TRBV3-2) with TRBJ2-7; 10 bases map to TRBD2. CDR3 length equals 14 residues. The V and J ends lost 5 bases and 6 bases, in that order; junction bases with no gene match: 7. From germline, CDR1 is LGHDT and CDR2 YNNKEL (reference sequence). CDR3 sequence reads: CASSGLAGDAEQYF. The CDR3 bases that were read are TGTGCCAGCAGCGGGCTAGCGGGAGATGCCGAG.